This T cell receptor (beta chain) was captured by sequencing in a study of beta chain features in type 1 diabetes. Isolated RNA was reverse transcribed in full, so expressed TCRB transcripts were sequenced. This table comes from immunoSEQ multiplex PCR, and its TCRdb copy is limited to in-frame clones, with some not included. Among more than 300,000 clones listed, around 15% were seen once. This sequence was found in a woman between 18 and 30 years old in good health. The specimen was naive CD4+ T cells from blood.

DNA of the CDR3: TGTGCCAGCAGCTTAAGTGGAGGCGAGCAGTTCTTC. Amino acids: CASSLSGGEQFF. This chain joins TRBV7-9 and TRBJ2-1; TRBD2 might be the D (5 bases). Trimming cost V 2 bases and J 10 bases, with 9 bases left between them. This CDR3 is built from 12 residues. From germline, CDR1 is SEHNR and CDR2 FQNEAQ (reference sequence). Full variable domain (rest looked up from reference TRBV7-9 and TRBJ2-1): DTGVSQNPRHKITKRGQNVTFRCDPISEHNRLYWYRQTLGQGPEFLTYFQNEAQLEKSRLLSDRFSAERPKGSFSTLEIQRTEQGDSAMYLCASSLSGGEQFFGPGTRLTVL.